What follows are 5 T cell receptor beta chains derived from one specimen sequenced in a study of graft-versus-host responses after intestinal transplantation. Processed graft tissue released its intraepithelial and lamina propria lymphocytes. The table came from immunoSEQ multiplex PCR; TCRdb's copy has only in-frame clones and leaves some out. The sample contains 15,000 or so clones, about 70% of which appear only once. The material sequenced was ileum tissue, taken 717 days after intestinal transplantation. These TCRs come from a human patient who received an intestinal transplant, so some T cells may come from the graft donor.

This clone has a handful of counts. The gene calls are TRBV7-9 and TRBJ1-2; TRBD1 matches at 7 bases. V was clipped by 7 bases and J by 6 bases; unmatched bases: 11. CDR3 length: 14 residues. Per the germline V gene, CDR1 is SEHNR and CDR2 is FQNEAQ (reference sequence). DNA of the CDR3: TGTGCCAGCAACCCGGTGACAGGGAACGATGGCTACACCTTC. Protein: CASNPVTGNDGYTF.

This chain's CDR3 is CASRSGTTGYGYTF. Here the CDR3 DNA reads TGTGCCAGCAGATCCGGGACGACGGGCTATGGCTACACCTTC. The chain employs TRBV6-6 and TRBJ1-2; D perhaps matches TRBD1 (5 bases). Deletions cut 6 bases from V and 4 bases from J, with 15 bases between. Germline V gene data show CDR1 as MNHNY and CDR2 as SVGAGI (reference sequence). The CDR3 contains 14 residues.

This sequence joins TRBV15 and TRBJ1-4, with D possibly matching TRBD1 (6 bases). The CDR3 spans 15 residues. V dropped 5 bases and J dropped 0 bases, with 10 bases sitting between them. Germline-derived CDR1 and CDR2 are LNHNV and YYDKDF (reference sequence). CDR3 amino acids: CATSFRTATNEKLFF. Here the CDR3 DNA reads TGTGCCACCAGCTTCCGGACAGCAACTAATGAAAAACTGTTTTTT.

This clone was counted a few times. The chain has TRBV2 and TRBJ2-1; perhaps TRBD2 as D (7 bases). The V end lost 4 bases, the J end lost 0 bases, and 10 bases lay between the germline ends. CDR3 length: 15 amino acids. CDR1 is SNHLY, CDR2 FYNNEI, per germline. The CDR3 is CASSVGGGSYNEQFF. CDR3 nucleotide sequence: TGTGCCAGCAGTGTGGGAGGGGGCTCCTACAATGAGCAGTTCTTC.

The chain uses TRBV6-1 and TRBJ2-7; maybe TRBD1 (5 bases). Germline lookup yields CDR1 MNHNS and CDR2 SASEGT. The CDR3 is 13 residues long. Trimming cost V 5 bases and J 2 bases, with 10 bases left between them. This CDR3 reads CASSNTGTYEQYF. The CDR3 DNA sequence: TGTGCCAGCAGTAATACAGGAACCTACGAGCAGTACTTC.